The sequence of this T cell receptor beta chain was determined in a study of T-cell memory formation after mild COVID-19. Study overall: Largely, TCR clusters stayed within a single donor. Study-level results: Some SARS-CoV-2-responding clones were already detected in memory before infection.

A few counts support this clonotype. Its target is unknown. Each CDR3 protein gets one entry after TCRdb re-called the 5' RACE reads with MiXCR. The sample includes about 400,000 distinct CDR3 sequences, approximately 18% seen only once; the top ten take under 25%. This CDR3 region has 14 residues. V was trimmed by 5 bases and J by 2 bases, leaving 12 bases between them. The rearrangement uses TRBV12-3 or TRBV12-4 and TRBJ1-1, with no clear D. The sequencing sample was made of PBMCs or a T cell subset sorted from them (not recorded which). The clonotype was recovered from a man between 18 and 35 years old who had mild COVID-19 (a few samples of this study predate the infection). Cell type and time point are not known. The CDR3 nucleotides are TGTGCCAGCAGTCTCACACAGCCTAACACTGAAGCTTTCTTT. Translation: CASSLTQPNTEAFF.